This T cell receptor (beta chain) appears in the sequencing data of a study of T cells after somatic rescue of genetic block. The CDR3 runs to 15 residues. The data were produced by immunoSEQ multiplex PCR, yet TCRdb's version contains in-frame clones alone and is incomplete. The data hold roughly 15,000 clones, with approximately 70% observed a single time. The specimen was peripheral blood mononuclear cells (PBMCs). This chain links TRBV1 with TRBJ2-6; the DNA was not used to check the table's D call, TRBD1. TRBV1 is marked as a pseudogene. This TCR derives from a boy aged 5-17 years. In DNA, the CDR3 is TGCACCAGCAGGTGGCTTGGTTTGTGGGCCAACGTCCTGACTTTC. It codes for CTSRWLGLWANVLTF.